The 32 T cell receptor beta chains reported below all come from one sample, sequenced in a study of CD8+ T cells in alopecia areata. Sequencing relied on a cDNA template that was reverse transcribed from extracted RNA. TCRdb's copy holds only in-frame clones and misses some; the assay was immunoSEQ multiplex PCR. Of 150,000 or so clones in the sample, more than 75% are singletons; the top ten hold about 15%. The specimen was CD8+ T cells sorted from blood, collected at week 0. These receptors were taken from a human donor with alopecia areata.

The rearrangement joins TRBV7-9 to TRBJ2-1; the D gene is possibly TRBD2 (5 bases). Per germline, CDR1 SEHNR and CDR2 FQNEAQ (reference sequence). This CDR3 is 15 amino acids long. V was pared by 2 bases and J by 0 bases, with 8 bases between. The CDR3 DNA sequence: TGTGCCAGCAGCTTAAATAGCGACTCCTACAATGAGCAGTTCTTC. It yields the protein CASSLNSDSYNEQFF.

The chain has TRBV6-5 and TRBJ1-1; maybe TRBD1 (6 bases). The V gene's germline CDR1 is MNHEY and CDR2 SVGAGI. V lost 6 bases and J lost 2, with 13 bases in between. This CDR3 has 14 amino acids. The CDR3 DNA reads TGTGCCAGCAGGGGGGACACCTTCAACACTGAAGCTTTCTTT. The encoded protein is CASRGDTFNTEAFF.

The chain couples TRBV2 to TRBJ2-7, with D tentatively TRBD1 (6 bases). The CDR3 totals 13 residues. CDR1 is SNHLY and CDR2 is FYNNEI in the germline V gene. V lost 11 bases, J lost 2 bases, and 16 bases lay in between. The CDR3 spells CAGWGQGAYEQYF. CDR3 DNA sequence: TGTGCCGGTTGGGGGCAGGGCGCCTACGAGCAGTACTTC.

The chain uses TRBV27 and TRBJ1-3, with 7 bases fitting TRBD1. This CDR3 contains 14 residues. V shed 1 base, J shed 8 bases, and the junction held 5 bases outside the gene matches. The germline V gene encodes CDR1 MNHEY and CDR2 SMNVEV (reference sequence). The DNA of the CDR3 is TGTGCCAGCAGTTTATTAGGGACAGCGGACACCATATATTTT. Translation gives CASSLLGTADTIYF.

The sample holds one count of this clone. This chain links TRBV27 with TRBJ2-7, with D tentatively TRBD2 (7 bases). The V end lost 6 bases, the J end lost 0 bases, and 12 bases lay between the germline ends. Germline V gene data show CDR1 as MNHEY and CDR2 as SMNVEV (reference sequence). This CDR3 is 14 amino acids long. CDR3: CASRGGQSSYEQYF. The DNA of the CDR3 is TGTGCCAGCAGGGGGGGGCAGAGCTCCTACGAGCAGTACTTC.

The chain carries TRBV5-5 and TRBJ2-7; D is undetermined. From germline, CDR1 is SGHKS and CDR2 YYEKEE (reference sequence). Between the trimmed V and J ends, which lost 4 bases and 5 bases, there was a span of 13 bases. This CDR3 is built from 13 residues. The CDR3 is CASSRWVQDEQYF. The CDR3 nucleotides read TGTGCCAGCAGCCGGTGGGTCCAAGACGAGCAGTACTTC.

The V gene is TRBV29-1, the J gene TRBJ1-2; TRBD1 is a possible D gene (5 bases). The CDR3 is made up of 13 amino acids. The V gene lost 3 bases and the J gene lost 3 bases, with 11 bases spanning the gap. Germline CDR1 reads SQVTM; CDR2 reads ANQGSEA. The CDR3 coding sequence is TGCAGCGTTGACAGGGAGAGGGACTATGGCTACACCTTC. Translating it yields CSVDRERDYGYTF.

The V and J genes are TRBV6-5 and TRBJ2-7; 12 positions match TRBD2. Germline trimming cut 0 bases from V and 7 bases from J; bases unmatched to any gene: 7. This CDR3 comprises 16 residues. From germline, CDR1 is MNHEY and CDR2 SVGAGI. CDR3 sequence: CASSYSTGLAGREQYF. DNA for the CDR3: TGTGCCAGCAGTTACTCGACAGGACTAGCGGGACGGGAGCAGTACTTC.

V is TRBV7-9 and J is TRBJ1-1; weak D call: TRBD1 (6 bases). Per the germline V gene, CDR1 is SEHNR and CDR2 is FQNEAQ (reference sequence). V dropped 6 bases and J dropped 3 bases, with 11 bases sitting between them. This CDR3 region has 13 residues. The CDR3 is CASRSDSYTEAFF. CDR3 coding DNA: TGTGCCAGCAGGTCGGACAGCTACACTGAAGCTTTCTTT.

V gene TRBV7-9 combines with J gene TRBJ2-2; 8 nucleotides align to TRBD2. V dropped 5 bases and J dropped 0; count of bases not matched to a gene: 5. From germline, CDR1 is SEHNR and CDR2 FQNEAQ (reference sequence). The CDR3 totals 16 residues. The CDR3 nucleotides read TGTGCCAGCAGCCCCACGACTAGCGCGAACACCGGGGAGCTGTTTTTT. This encodes CASSPTTSANTGELFF.

The V gene is TRBV27, the J gene TRBJ2-1, with 9 bases matching TRBD2. Germline V gene lookup returns CDR1 MNHEY and CDR2 SMNVEV (reference sequence). The CDR3 totals 15 residues. Trimming cost V 1 base and J 8 bases; bases outside gene matches: 6. CDR3 DNA sequence: TGTGCCAGCAGTTTATATAGCGGGAGTGACTATGAGCAGTTCTTC. It is translated as CASSLYSGSDYEQFF.

J is TRBJ1-1 and V is TRBV7-9, with a weak D call TRBD1 (5 bases). Germline CDR1 reads SEHNR; CDR2 reads FQNEAQ (reference sequence). The V end lost 8 bases, the J end lost 11 bases, and 21 bases lay between the germline ends. The CDR3 covers 13 residues. The CDR3 coding sequence is TGTGCCAGCGACAAACAGGACGGTCTGGGGGCTTTCTTT. The encoded protein is CASDKQDGLGAFF.

V is TRBV29-1 and J is TRBJ1-1; D ambiguous. CDR1 is SQVTM, CDR2 ANQGSEA, per germline. Trimming shortened V by 3 bases and J by 3 bases, and 8 bases separated the two germline ends. The CDR3 has 12 residues. The DNA for the CDR3 is TGCAGCGTTGATGGTAGGGACACTGAAGCTTTCTTT. Translated: CSVDGRDTEAFF.

The J gene is TRBJ2-1, the V gene TRBV7-9; D remains ambiguous. Germline V gives CDR1 SEHNR, CDR2 FQNEAQ (reference sequence). V lost 0 bases and J lost 10, with 13 bases in between. This CDR3 contains 14 residues. The CDR3 sequence is CASSLARSDGEQFF. CDR3 bases: TGTGCCAGCAGCTTAGCGCGTTCCGACGGGGAGCAGTTCTTC.

V is TRBV10-3 and J is TRBJ2-2, with D possibly TRBD2 on 5 matching bases. Germline CDR1 ENHRY, CDR2 SYGVKD. This CDR3 is built from 17 residues. The V gene lost 8 bases and the J gene lost 6 bases, with 25 bases spanning the gap. CDR3 region: CAIGLAWTYDKAGELFF. For the CDR3, the DNA is TGTGCCATCGGGCTTGCTTGGACTTATGATAAGGCCGGGGAGCTGTTTTTT.

The CDR3 protein is CASSLAGANTGELFF. CDR3 nucleotide sequence: TGTGCCAGCAGCCTAGCGGGGGCGAACACCGGGGAGCTGTTTTTT. The chain joins TRBV13 to TRBJ2-2, with 10 bases identical to TRBD2. The CDR3 covers 15 residues. From germline, CDR1 is PRHDT and CDR2 FYEKMQ (reference sequence). V gave up 5 bases and J gave up 0 bases; unmatched junction bases: 0. Based on the CDR3 plus reference TRBV13 and TRBJ2-2, the full variable domain is AAGVIQSPRHLIKEKRETATLKCYPIPRHDTVYWYQQGPGQDPQFLISFYEKMQSDKGSIPDRFSAQQFSDYHSELNMSSLELGDSALYFCASSLAGANTGELFFGEGSRLTVL.

This chain links TRBV2 with TRBJ2-2; D gene ambiguous. Trimming removed 2 bases from V and 3 bases from J, with 13 bases in between. CDR3 length equals 16 residues. Germline V gene sequence: CDR1 SNHLY, CDR2 FYNNEI. CDR3 sequence reads: CASSESIGSYTGELFF. DNA for the CDR3: TGTGCCAGCAGTGAAAGTATAGGTTCCTACACCGGGGAGCTGTTTTTT.

The V gene is TRBV5-1, the J gene TRBJ2-4; possibly TRBD1 for D (6 bases). Per the germline V gene, CDR1 is SGHRS and CDR2 is YFSETQ. The CDR3 sequence is 15 residues long. V lost 5 bases, J lost 2 bases, and 14 bases lay in between. The CDR3 nucleotides read TGCGCCAGCAGATCGTACAGGGCTTCCAAAAACATTCAGTACTTC. Its protein is CASRSYRASKNIQYF.

This chain connects TRBV27 to TRBJ1-1; possibly TRBD1 for D (5 bases). Germline V lookup: CDR1 MNHEY, CDR2 SMNVEV (reference sequence). The CDR3 is 14 residues long. Trimming removed 2 bases from V and 6 bases from J, with 13 bases in between. CDR3: CASSLGLAGPEAFF. CDR3 coding DNA: TGTGCCAGCAGTTTAGGCTTGGCAGGGCCTGAAGCTTTCTTT.

This chain uses TRBV6-5 with TRBJ1-4; 7 bases line up with TRBD1. Losses at the gene ends were 0 bases for V and 8 bases for J; bases not matched to a gene: 6. The germline gives CDR1 MNHEY, CDR2 SVGAGI. The CDR3 spans 15 residues. CDR3 nucleotide sequence: TGTGCCAGCAGTTACTCGGCAGGGGGGGAGGAAAAACTGTTTTTT. This sequence encodes CASSYSAGGEEKLFF.

The chain joins TRBV6-6 to TRBJ2-7; D assignment may be TRBD1 or TRBD2 (5 bases each). Looked up from germline, CDR1 is MNHNY and CDR2 is SVGAGI (reference sequence). This CDR3 comprises 15 residues. Deletions cut 9 bases from V and 2 bases from J, with 20 bases between. CDR3 in DNA: TGTGCCAGTGACAAAGCCGGGACGTCTCCCTACGAGCAGTACTTC. Protein sequence: CASDKAGTSPYEQYF.

The chain uses TRBV15 and TRBJ2-1; 11 bases fit TRBD2. This CDR3 is built from 17 residues. Germline V gene lookup returns CDR1 LNHNV and CDR2 YYDKDF (reference sequence). The V and J ends lost 1 base and 3 bases, in that order; junction bases with no gene match: 5. The CDR3 nucleotides read TGTGCCACCAGCAGAGTAAGAACTAGCGGGGGCTACAATGAGCAGTTCTTC. It encodes CATSRVRTSGGYNEQFF.

The V call is TRBV2, the J call TRBJ1-1, with D maybe TRBD1 (5 bases). With 3 bases removed from V and 9 bases from J, the gap between germline ends came to 20 bases. The CDR3 covers 15 residues. The germline V gene encodes CDR1 SNHLY and CDR2 FYNNEI. The CDR3 protein is CASSDPGREGPKAFF. The CDR3 DNA is TGTGCCAGCAGTGATCCGGGCAGGGAAGGCCCTAAAGCTTTCTTT.

V gene TRBV27 combines with J gene TRBJ2-5; TRBD1 matches at 8 bases. Trimming removed 5 bases from V and 4 bases from J; junction bases left unmatched: 6. The CDR3 is 14 amino acids. Per germline, CDR1 MNHEY and CDR2 SMNVEV (reference sequence). Here the CDR3 reads CASSLQGVRETQYF. The CDR3 nucleotides read TGTGCCAGCAGTCTACAGGGGGTACGAGAGACCCAGTACTTC.

The chain couples TRBV18 to TRBJ2-1; D gene uncertain. Trimming removed 2 bases at V and 4 bases at J, with 6 bases between. This CDR3 contains 13 residues. The germline V gene encodes CDR1 KGHSH and CDR2 LQKENI. This CDR3 is CASSPFGYNEQFF. As DNA, the CDR3 is TGTGCCAGCTCACCATTCGGATACAATGAGCAGTTCTTC. Combining the CDR3 with reference TRBV18 and TRBJ2-1 gives the whole variable domain NAGVMQNPRHLVRRRGQEARLRCSPMKGHSHVYWYRQLPEEGLKFMVYLQKENIIDESGMPKERFSAEFPKEGPSILRIQQVVRGDSAAYFCASSPFGYNEQFFGPGTRLTVL.

The chain uses TRBV9 and TRBJ1-4; no clear D. The CDR3 is 14 amino acids. The germline V gene has CDR1 SGDLS and CDR2 YYNGEE. V gave up 3 bases and J gave up 8 bases, with 14 bases separating them. The CDR3 DNA reads as TGTGCCAGCAGCGCCCCCCACGACCCAGAAAAACTGTTTTTT. This gives the protein CASSAPHDPEKLFF. The full variable domain, rest sourced from reference TRBV9 and TRBJ1-4, is DSGVTQTPKHLITATGQRVTLRCSPRSGDLSVYWYQQSLDQGLQFLIQYYNGEERAKGNILERFSAQQFPDLHSELNLSSLELGDSALYFCASSAPHDPEKLFFGSGTQLSVL.

The CDR3 region has the DNA TGTGCTAGTGGTTTGGTAATCGGCGGGAGCAATGAGCAGTTCTTC. Its translation: CASGLVIGGSNEQFF. The chain recombines TRBV12-5 with TRBJ2-1; 7 nucleotides line up with TRBD2. This CDR3 region has 15 residues. Germline lookup yields CDR1 LGHNT and CDR2 FRNRAP. Losses at the gene ends were 0 bases for V and 6 bases for J; bases not matched to a gene: 5.

The V call is TRBV6-1, the J call TRBJ2-7, with a tentative D call TRBD2 (5 bases). CDR1 MNHNS and CDR2 SASEGT come from the germline V gene. V shed 9 bases and J shed 4 bases, with 10 bases lying between them. The CDR3 is 11 amino acids. CDR3 region: CASPRGYEQYF. In DNA form, the CDR3 reads TGTGCCAGTCCTCGAGGGTACGAGCAGTACTTC.

This chain links TRBV7-2 with TRBJ2-4; D might be TRBD2 (6 bases). The CDR3 has 15 amino acids. Germline CDR1 is SGHTA and CDR2 is FQGNSA. V lost 5 bases and J lost 6, with 17 bases in between. CDR3 loop: CASSPASGSINIQYF. The CDR3 nucleotides read TGTGCCAGCAGCCCGGCCAGCGGGTCTATAAACATTCAGTACTTC.

V gene TRBV7-2 combines with J gene TRBJ1-5; 8 bases agree with TRBD1. The CDR3 loop spans 15 amino acids. Per the germline V gene, CDR1 is SGHTA and CDR2 is FQGNSA. Losses at the gene ends were 6 bases for V and 3 bases for J; bases not matched to a gene: 7. The CDR3 DNA follows: TGTGCCAGCAGAAACGGGACAGGCTACAATCAGCCCCAGCATTTT. This codes for CASRNGTGYNQPQHF. Full variable domain (missing parts from reference TRBV7-2 and TRBJ1-5): GAGVSQSPSNKVTEKGKDVELRCDPISGHTALYWYRQSLGQGLEFLIYFQGNSAPDKSGLPSDRFSAERTGGSVSTLTIQRTQQEDSAVYLCASRNGTGYNQPQHFGDGTRLSIL.

The J gene is TRBJ2-5, the V gene TRBV12-5; TRBD2 aligns across 10 bases. V gave up 7 bases and J gave up 5 bases; unmatched junction bases: 10. CDR1 is LGHNT and CDR2 is FRNRAP in the germline V gene. The CDR3 runs 15 residues. The CDR3 DNA reads as TGTGCTAGTGCCCCAGGCCTAGCGGGAGTGGAGACCCAGTACTTC. Translated: CASAPGLAGVETQYF.

This chain links TRBV29-1 with TRBJ2-7; D not resolved. Trimming stripped 6 bases from V and 3 bases from J, with 9 bases between. This CDR3 has 11 residues. Germline V gene data show CDR1 as SQVTM and CDR2 as ANQGSEA. CDR3 nucleotide sequence: TGCAGCGTCGCGGACGGCTACGAGCAGTACTTC. Protein product: CSVADGYEQYF.